Sequencing of this TCR beta chain was carried out in a study of blood T cell repertoires in COVID-19. As for the study in general: Researchers got acute and convalescent COVID-19 samples from the United States, Italy and Spain.

The CDR3 is made up of 14 amino acids. Germline loops: CDR1 MNHEY, CDR2 SMNVEV (reference sequence). Trimming stripped 8 bases from V and 7 bases from J, with 18 bases between. The repertoire was sequenced with immunoSEQ multiplex PCR; TCRdb's copy has only in-frame clones and lacks some. This sample has hundreds of thousands of clones; around nine tenths occur once, and the top ten carry roughly 0.84%. Enrollment of patients from Seattle took place during active infection, with longitudinal follow-up. The specimen was peripheral blood. The receptor comes from a man aged 18-30 years with COVID-19, enrolled during active disease. The chain uses TRBV27 and TRBJ1-5; D call uncertain. CDR3 residues: CASQRCFSEQPQHF. The DNA for the CDR3 is TGTGCCAGCCAAAGATGTTTTTCGGAGCAGCCCCAGCATTTT.